This T cell receptor (beta chain) comes out of a study of cytomegalovirus exposure and HLA in healthy donors. The study's findings and limits: Specific recognition of CMV antigens was confirmed in vitro for a few chains (all CMV-associated). Later analysis showed most CMV-associated TCR beta chains appearing HLA-restricted.

CDR1 and CDR2 from the germline V gene are SGHDN and FVKESK. The CDR3 spans 15 residues. This PCR relied on a set of 60 Vbeta primers and 13 Jbeta primers. Profiled with immunoSEQ multiplex PCR; TCRdb holds only in-frame clones, not every one. This sample has approximately 110,000 clones, with approximately 80% found just once. The donors comprised healthy bone marrow donors. This clone was detected a few times. Its antigen is undetermined. The junction departs from the called germline gene at one end, perhaps through a read error. The receptor was derived from a human donor in good health. The chain is built from TRBV14 and TRBJ2-1; TRBD2 agrees at 9 bases. Sequencing used PBMCs. CDR3 protein: CASSHYSGSYDEQFF. The DNA for the CDR3 is TGTGCCAGCAGCCATTATAGCGGGAGCTACGATGAGCAGTTCTTC.